A single sample is the source of the 9 T cell receptor beta chains below, sequenced in a study of CD8+ T cells in alopecia areata. Scientists pooled cutaneous lymph node cells and sorted them on CD4, CD8alpha, NKG2D, NKG2ACE and other markers. Extracted RNA was reverse transcribed into cDNA, the sequencing template. Profiled with immunoSEQ multiplex PCR; TCRdb holds only in-frame clones, not every one. This sample has 270,000 or so clones, each found more than once. The sequencing input was CD4+ T cells sorted from a lymph node. The receptor set was obtained from a C3H/HeJ mouse with alopecia areata. The strain's MHC haplotype is H2-k.

Comments on this clone: Mouse gene names and germline throughout. The read finishes 4 residues shy of the CDR3 end, and the germline J gene is used to complete it. This rearrangement joins TRBV1 to TRBJ1-1, with D unclear. The CDR3 sequence is 15 residues long. Trimming cost V 1 base and J 1 base, with 10 bases left between them. Germline V CDR1 and CDR2: NSQYPW, LRSPGD (reference sequence). The CDR3 DNA, read in part, is TGCACCTGCAGTGCAGTTGTGGGGAGAAACACA. Translated, it gives CTCSAVVGRNT. The full CDR3 is CTCSAVVGRNTEVFF.

As to this clone: Germline and genes here are mouse. The read ends 4 residues shy of where the CDR3 ends; the end is completed using the germline J gene. This chain joins TRBV13-3 and TRBJ2-3; no definite D call. The CDR3 has 13 amino acids. Trimming stripped 7 bases from V and 0 bases from J, with 9 bases between. CDR1 is NNHDY, CDR2 SYVADS, per germline. The covered CDR3 bases are TGTGCCAGCGTCCAAAATAGTGCAGAA. It yields the protein CASVQNSAE. The whole CDR3 protein reads CASVQNSAETLYF.

With respect to this clone: Each gene name is a mouse one. Coverage ceases 4 residues before the CDR3 finishes, and the germline J gene fills in the end. The gene calls are TRBV13-3 and TRBJ2-1; tentatively, D is TRBD2 (7 bases). Germline assignment: CDR1 NNHDY and CDR2 SYVADS. The CDR3 is made up of 13 amino acids. Incomplete CDR3 DNA: TGTGCCAGCAGTGAGGGGGGCTGGGCT. It specifies CASSEGGWA. The full CDR3 reads CASSEGGWAEQFF.

In the case of this clone: The listed genes are named as in mouse. The CDR3 protein is CASSRDKETLYF. CDR3 bases read: TGTGCCAGCAGTAGGGACAAAGAA. The chain is built from TRBV19 and TRBJ2-3; perhaps TRBD1 as D (6 bases). The read is 4 residues too short to cover the CDR3 end, so that end is filled in from the germline J gene. The CDR3 consists of 12 residues. The germline V gene has CDR1 FNHDT and CDR2 SITEND (reference sequence).

About this clone itself: The germline and genes are mouse ones. The read stops 4 residues short of the end of the CDR3; the missing end is completed from the germline J gene. This rearrangement joins TRBV13-3 to TRBJ1-1; D unresolved. The CDR3 contains 13 residues. Germline V gene lookup returns CDR1 NNHDY and CDR2 SYVADS. V was cut by 1 base and J by 0 bases, with 4 bases left in between. CDR3 DNA (partial): TGTGCCAGCAGTGATCCATCAAACACA. Translating gives CASSDPSNT. The whole CDR3 reads CASSDPSNTEVFF.

This clone was observed a handful of times. Germline and genes here are mouse. With the read ending 4 residues before the CDR3 end, the germline J gene is used to fill in that end. The chain links TRBV19 to TRBJ2-7; 9 bases align to TRBD2. The trim removed 5 bases at V and 3 bases at J, leaving 6 bases unmatched. This CDR3 is built from 14 residues. Germline lookup yields CDR1 FNHDT and CDR2 SITEND (reference sequence). Here the CDR3 reads CASRPTGGRYEQYF. The DNA read from the CDR3 is TGTGCCAGCAGACCAACTGGGGGGCGCTAT.

This clone was picked up a small number of times. Gene names and germline match the mouse. The read stops 4 residues short of the end of the CDR3; the missing end is completed from the germline J gene. At the DNA level, this CDR3 is encoded by other sequences in the same sample as well. The chain links TRBV13-2 to TRBJ2-5, with D perhaps TRBD1 (5 bases). Germline V gene data show CDR1 as NNHNN and CDR2 as SYGAGS (reference sequence). V lost 5 bases, J lost 3 bases, and 7 bases lay in between. The CDR3 is made up of 12 amino acids. The CDR3 region is CASGGQQDTQYF. The sequenced CDR3 bases are TGTGCCAGCGGCGGACAACAAGAC.

The sample holds a few counts of this clone. The listed genes are named as in mouse. The read ends 4 residues shy of where the CDR3 ends; the end is completed using the germline J gene. The rearrangement links TRBV17 to TRBJ2-3; 8 nucleotides align to TRBD1. This CDR3 has 15 amino acids. Germline values: CDR1 MNHDT, CDR2 YYDKIL. The J segment lost 0 bases and the V segment lost 2 bases, leaving 1 base of the junction unmatched. Incomplete CDR3 DNA: TGTGCTAGCAGTAGAAACAGGGGGAGTGCAGAA. This sequence encodes CASSRNRGSAE. The entire CDR3 sequence reads CASSRNRGSAETLYF.

This clone was counted at least ten times. The germline and genes are mouse ones. Read sequence stops 4 residues before the CDR3 end, and the germline J gene provides the missing end. V gene TRBV29 combines with J gene TRBJ2-3, with 8 bases matching TRBD1. Germline CDR1 and CDR2: MSHET and SYDVDS. The CDR3 has 13 residues. The J segment lost 1 base and the V segment lost 6 bases, leaving 0 bases of the junction unmatched. The part of the CDR3 DNA that was read is TGTGCTAGCAGGGACAGGGGTGCAGAA. Residues: CASRDRGAE. In full, the CDR3 reads CASRDRGAETLYF.